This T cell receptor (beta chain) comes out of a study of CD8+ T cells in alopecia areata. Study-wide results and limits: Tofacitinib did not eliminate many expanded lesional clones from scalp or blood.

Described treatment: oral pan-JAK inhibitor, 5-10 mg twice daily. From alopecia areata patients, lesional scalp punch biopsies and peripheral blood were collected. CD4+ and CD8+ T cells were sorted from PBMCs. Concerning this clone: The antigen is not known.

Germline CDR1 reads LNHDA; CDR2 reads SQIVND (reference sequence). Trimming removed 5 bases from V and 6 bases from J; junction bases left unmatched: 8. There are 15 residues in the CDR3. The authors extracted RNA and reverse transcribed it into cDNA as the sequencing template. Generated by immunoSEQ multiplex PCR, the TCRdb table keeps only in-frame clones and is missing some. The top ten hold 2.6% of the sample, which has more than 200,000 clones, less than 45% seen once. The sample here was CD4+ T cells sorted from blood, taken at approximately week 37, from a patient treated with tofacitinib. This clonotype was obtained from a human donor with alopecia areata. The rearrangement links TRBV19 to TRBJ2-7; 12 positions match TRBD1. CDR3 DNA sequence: TGTGCCAGTAGTCGCTCCGGGACAGGGGGCGGCGAGCAGTACTTC. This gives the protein CASSRSGTGGGEQYF. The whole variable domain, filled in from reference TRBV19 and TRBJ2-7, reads DGGITQSPKYLFRKEGQNVTLSCEQNLNHDAMYWYRQDPGQGLRLIYYSQIVNDFQKGDIAEGYSVSREKKESFPLTVTSAQKNPTAFYLCASSRSGTGGGEQYFGPGTRLTVT.